The 24 T cell receptor beta chains listed next were all sequenced from one sample in a study of blood T cells in healthy people across ages. Combining a sample-barcoded 5' primer with a J-beta primer mix, a second PCR ran for about 7 to 11 cycles. TCRdb ran MiXCR on the 5' RACE reads and lists one entry per CDR3 protein. The sample holds 850,000 to 1,000,000 distinct CDR3 sequences, just over 50% seen once. What was sequenced was blood. These receptors all stem from a woman in her sixties in good health.

This clonotype occurred a few times. This chain joins TRBV6-1 and TRBJ2-7; D could derive from TRBD1 or TRBD2 (5 bases each). CDR3 length: 15 residues. Germline CDR1 is MNHNS and CDR2 is SASEGT. The V end was cut by 4 bases, the J end by 2 bases, with 15 bases between. The CDR3 is CASSGYRDGPYEQYF. The CDR3 coding sequence is TGTGCCAGCAGTGGGTACCGGGACGGGCCCTACGAGCAGTACTTC.

The chain employs TRBV27 and TRBJ2-1, with D possibly matching TRBD2 (6 bases). V was cut by 3 bases and J by 6 bases, with 9 bases left in between. The CDR3 is made up of 13 amino acids. Germline CDR1 reads MNHEY; CDR2 reads SMNVEV (reference sequence). The CDR3: CASSFVTSNEQFF. Here the CDR3 DNA reads TGTGCCAGCAGTTTTGTGACTAGCAATGAGCAGTTCTTC.

This clonotype was observed once. The CDR3 spells CASSQWHWSLAYEQYF. The CDR3, as DNA: TGCGCCAGCAGCCAATGGCATTGGTCGTTGGCCTACGAGCAGTACTTC. The chain combines TRBV4-3 with TRBJ2-4; the D is unclear. The J call may be faulty, since TRBJ2-7 better matches the DNA end. The CDR3 has 16 residues. Germline CDR1 is LGHNA and CDR2 is YSLEER.

The chain is built from TRBV2 and TRBJ2-5; 12 bases line up with TRBD2. The J call could be wrong; TRBJ2-7 is a better fit for the DNA end. CDR1 SNHLY and CDR2 FYNNEI come from the germline V gene. This CDR3 has 14 amino acids. The DNA for the CDR3 is TGTGCCAGCAGACGGCTAGCGGGAGGGCACGAGCAGTACTTC. Translating gives CASRRLAGGHEQYF.

This chain uses TRBV9 with TRBJ2-7; perhaps TRBD2 as D (6 bases). V was pared by 0 bases and J by 7 bases, with 11 bases between. The CDR3 runs to 13 residues. The germline V gene has CDR1 SGDLS and CDR2 YYNGEE. This CDR3 reads CASSVVSGGEQYF. The CDR3 DNA is TGTGCCAGCAGCGTAGTTTCCGGGGGAGAGCAGTACTTC.

This clonotype was observed once. The V and J genes are TRBV3-1 and TRBJ2-1; 11 bases map to TRBD2. J was trimmed by 9 bases and V by 3 bases; bases with no gene match: 13. CDR1 is LGHDT and CDR2 is YNNKEL in the germline V gene (reference sequence). The CDR3 covers 17 residues. CDR3 in DNA: TGTGCCAGCAGCCACTATTTAGCGGGAGGGGATAAAAGTGAGCAGTTCTTC. Translation: CASSHYLAGGDKSEQFF.

CDR3 DNA sequence: TGCAGCGTTGAGAAGACGGGATCTTACGAGCAGTACTTC. It translates to CSVEKTGSYEQYF. The gene calls are TRBV29-1 and TRBJ2-7; possible D gene TRBD2, 5 bases. V lost 3 bases and J 4 bases, leaving 13 bases between the germline ends. The CDR3 length is 13 residues. CDR1 is SQVTM and CDR2 is ANQGSEA in the germline V gene.

This chain links TRBV4-2 with TRBJ1-5, with a tentative D call TRBD1 (6 bases). There are 16 residues in the CDR3. Trimming removed 1 base at V and 6 bases at J, with 16 bases between. Germline V CDR1 and CDR2: LGHNA, YNFKEQ. The CDR3 sequence: CASSQAVGGAGQPQHF. The CDR3, as DNA: TGTGCCAGCAGCCAAGCCGTAGGGGGTGCAGGTCAGCCCCAGCATTTT.

This clonotype was recorded once. J is TRBJ2-5 and V is TRBV28, with D hard to call. Judging by the DNA end, TRBJ2-7 fits better; the J call may be wrong. The CDR3 runs 14 residues. Germline CDR1 and CDR2: MDHEN and SYDVKM. The CDR3 loop is CASSSPAQLDEQYF. The DNA of the CDR3 is TGTGCCAGCAGTTCTCCCGCTCAGTTGGACGAGCAGTACTTC.

This clonotype came up a few times. This rearrangement joins TRBV5-6 to TRBJ1-5; maybe TRBD1 (5 bases). Trimming removed 4 bases at V and 7 bases at J, with 18 bases between. This CDR3 comprises 15 residues. Germline lookup yields CDR1 SGHDT and CDR2 YYEEEE. The CDR3 DNA sequence: TGTGCCAGCAGCCTGGCCGCAGGGCCCGGCCAGCCCCAGCATTTT. Amino acid sequence: CASSLAAGPGQPQHF.

The J gene is TRBJ2-5, the V gene TRBV7-2; D gene unclear. Trimming removed 5 bases from V and 5 bases from J, with 12 bases in between. Germline V CDR1 and CDR2: SGHTA, FQGNSA. The CDR3 spans 13 residues. The CDR3 loop is CASSPQVGETQYF. Written as DNA, the CDR3 is TGTGCCAGCAGCCCCCAAGTTGGGGAGACCCAGTACTTC.

In the case of this clonotype: Mismatch with germline at one junction end may stem from a read error. V is TRBV28 and J is TRBJ2-3; TRBD1 is a possible D gene (6 bases). CDR3 size: 14 residues. Germline loops: CDR1 MDHEN, CDR2 SYDVKM. CDR3 amino acids: CASRQESSTDTQYF. Here the CDR3 DNA reads TGTGCAAGCAGACAGGAATCTAGCACAGATACGCAGTATTTT.

In its sample, this clonotype was seen a few times. Mismatch with germline at one junction end may stem from a read error. The chain combines TRBV29-1 with TRBJ1-2; a weak D match, TRBD1 (5 bases). This CDR3 has 15 amino acids. Germline V lookup: CDR1 SQVTM, CDR2 ANQGSEA. The CDR3 region is CSVEDANGARHGYTF. The DNA for the CDR3 is TGCAGCGTCGAAGACGCCAATGGGGCCCGCCATGGCTACACCTTC.

The CDR3 region has the DNA TGTGCCAGCAGGGGGACAGTCTATGGCTACACCTTC. Amino acid sequence: CASRGTVYGYTF. The chain couples TRBV2 to TRBJ1-2; the match to TRBD1 covers 7 bases. Unmatched junction bases numbered 2, after V lost 6 bases and J lost 4 bases. The CDR3 is made up of 12 amino acids. Germline assignment: CDR1 SNHLY and CDR2 FYNNEI.

V gene TRBV12-3 or TRBV12-4 combines with J gene TRBJ2-1; D is ambiguous. This CDR3 comprises 15 residues. V lost 6 bases and J 2 bases, leaving 14 bases between the germline ends. The chain's CDR3 is CASRPMAFAYNEQFF. The CDR3 region has the DNA TGTGCCAGCAGACCCATGGCCTTCGCCTACAATGAGCAGTTCTTC.

The chain has TRBV5-1 and TRBJ2-5, with 8 bases matching TRBD1. CDR1 and CDR2 (germline): SGHRS, YFSETQ. The J segment lost 2 bases and the V segment lost 3 bases, leaving 6 bases of the junction unmatched. The CDR3 has 15 amino acids. CDR3: CASSSGTGIQETQYF. Written as DNA, the CDR3 is TGCGCCAGCAGCTCCGGGACAGGAATACAAGAGACCCAGTACTTC.

This clonotype was counted a few times. V is TRBV7-9 and J is TRBJ1-1; D possibly corresponds to TRBD1 (5 bases). The germline V and J ends were trimmed by 0 bases and 3 bases, with 8 bases remaining between them. The CDR3 covers 14 residues. Germline V gene sequence: CDR1 SEHNR, CDR2 FQNEAQ (reference sequence). The CDR3 DNA is TGTGCCAGCAGCTTAGCGGGGGTTGACACTGAAGCTTTCTTT. It encodes CASSLAGVDTEAFF. The entire variable domain, with the rest obtained from reference TRBV7-9 and TRBJ1-1, is as follows: DTGVSQNPRHKITKRGQNVTFRCDPISEHNRLYWYRQTLGQGPEFLTYFQNEAQLEKSRLLSDRFSAERPKGSFSTLEIQRTEQGDSAMYLCASSLAGVDTEAFFGQGTRLTVV.

This clonotype was picked up a small number of times. The rearrangement uses TRBV18 and TRBJ1-2, with TRBD1 identical over 9 bases. Germline V gene data show CDR1 as KGHSH and CDR2 as LQKENI. The junction had 7 bases not matched to a gene; V was cut back by 3 bases and J by 2 bases. The CDR3 runs to 16 residues. The chain's CDR3 is CASSPYVGQGNYGYTF. The CDR3 nucleotides are TGTGCCAGCTCACCTTACGTAGGACAGGGGAACTATGGCTACACCTTC.

This clonotype was detected a few times. The chain employs TRBV10-3 and TRBJ2-1; tentatively, D is TRBD2 (6 bases). Trimming took off 0 bases at V and 7 bases at J, with 13 bases between the two ends. The germline CDR1 and CDR2 sequences are ENHRY and SYGVKD. The CDR3 is 15 residues long. CDR3 bases: TGTGCCATCAGTGAGTCTTCCGGGGCGGGGAATGAGCAGTTCTTC. It translates to CAISESSGAGNEQFF.

A few counts support this clonotype. The rearrangement joins TRBV28 to TRBJ2-1, with D uncertain. CDR3 length: 12 amino acids. V lost 10 bases and J 4 bases, leaving 11 bases between the germline ends. Germline loops: CDR1 MDHEN, CDR2 SYDVKM. The CDR3 DNA sequence: TGTGCCACTGCAGCGAGTTACAATGAGCAGTTCTTC. Translated, it gives CATAASYNEQFF.

The V and J genes are TRBV27 and TRBJ2-3; 8 bases agree with TRBD2. Germline CDR1 reads MNHEY; CDR2 reads SMNVEV (reference sequence). V was pared by 5 bases and J by 7 bases, with 17 bases of the junction left unmatched. This CDR3 has 17 residues. This CDR3 reads CASSRTSRGLRGNTQYF. CDR3 DNA sequence: TGTGCCAGCAGTAGGACTAGCCGAGGCCTCCGTGGAAATACGCAGTATTTT.

This clonotype was observed a few times. This chain joins TRBV20-1 and TRBJ2-1, with a tentative D call TRBD2 (6 bases). This CDR3 is 13 amino acids long. The ends were cut back, 6 bases at V and 5 bases at J, with 14 bases in the middle. Germline assignment: CDR1 DFQATT and CDR2 SNEGSKA (reference sequence). CDR3 in DNA: TGCAGTGCCCCCTCTCGCGGGAACAATGAGCAGTTCTTC. Translation: CSAPSRGNNEQFF.

The CDR3 here is CASSQGAWGPDRTQYF. The CDR3 DNA sequence: TGTGCCAGCAGCCAGGGGGCTTGGGGCCCGGATAGGACCCAGTACTTC. This rearrangement joins TRBV3-1 to TRBJ2-5; weak D call: TRBD1 (6 bases). Deletions cut 3 bases from V and 7 bases from J, with 21 bases between. Germline lookup yields CDR1 LGHDT and CDR2 YNNKEL (reference sequence). CDR3 length: 16 residues.

About this clonotype: A much larger clone is a single base away; this may be a read error. The chain employs TRBV7-2 and TRBJ2-5; no reliable D call. Near its end, the DNA agrees better with TRBJ2-7, so the J call may be wrong. The germline V gene has CDR1 SGHTA and CDR2 FQGNSA. The CDR3 is 14 residues long. CDR3 DNA sequence: TGTGCCAGCAGCGTAGGTCACAGTAGCTACGAGCAGTACTTC. This sequence encodes CASSVGHSSYEQYF.